What follows describes a single TCR beta chain. What it binds is not known. In the PCR, 60 Vbeta and 13 Jbeta primers were used. Clones were read by immunoSEQ multiplex PCR, and TCRdb kept only the in-frame ones, dropping some. The sample has fewer than 130,000 clones; over 65% are singletons. This specimen comes from a study of cytomegalovirus exposure and HLA in healthy donors. As for the study in general: Out of 150 million to 200 million T cells, an earlier analysis found about 120 million unique TCR beta sequences in total.

Notes on the study in general: Analyzed later, most CMV-associated TCR beta chains appeared HLA-restricted. Per a prior analysis, the majority of TCR beta V segments were productive roughly 87% or roughly 30% of the time.

V lost 2 bases, J lost 5 bases, and 14 bases lay in between. This CDR3 is built from 14 residues. Looked up from germline, CDR1 is SGHRS and CDR2 is YFSETQ. The V call is TRBV5-1, the J call TRBJ2-7; D possibly corresponds to TRBD1 (5 bases). The sample was PBMCs. The source of this sequence is a female donor in good health and CMV-seropositive. The CDR3 is CASSLQESPDEQYF. In DNA form, the CDR3 reads TGCGCCAGCAGCTTACAGGAATCCCCGGACGAGCAGTACTTC.